This passage covers 26 T cell receptor beta chains from one sample sequenced in a study of T cell responses to AZD1222 COVID-19 vaccine. The protocol was immunoSEQ multiplex PCR, while the TCRdb copy is restricted to in-frame clones and leaves out a portion. The sample yields about 130,000 clones, roughly 87% seen once. Here the sequenced sample was peripheral blood, taken 28 days after the second AZD1222 dose. These receptors came from an adult who received the AZD1222 COVID-19 vaccine.

J is TRBJ2-3 and V is TRBV7-9; TRBD2 agrees at 8 bases. This CDR3 spans 14 amino acids. The junction had 8 bases not matched to a gene; V was cut back by 5 bases and J by 7 bases. CDR1 is SEHNR, CDR2 FQNEAQ, per germline (reference sequence). The CDR3 region has the DNA TGTGCCAGCAGCAACCGGACTAGCCGAAATACGCAGTATTTT. This encodes CASSNRTSRNTQYF.

This clone was detected once. The CDR3 region is CASTATRRGDIQYF. Written as DNA, the CDR3 is TGTGCCAGCACCGCTACTAGGAGGGGGGACATTCAGTACTTC. This chain connects TRBV27 to TRBJ2-4; D tentatively reads TRBD1 or TRBD2 (6 bases each). The CDR3 sequence is 14 residues long. Between the trimmed V and J ends, which lost 7 bases and 8 bases, there was a span of 18 bases. Germline CDR1 MNHEY, CDR2 SMNVEV (reference sequence).

The rearrangement links TRBV29-1 to TRBJ2-2, with no clear D. Germline V gene sequence: CDR1 SQVTM, CDR2 ANQGSEA. V lost 1 base to trimming and J lost 6 bases, with 12 bases between them. The CDR3 is made up of 14 amino acids. Here the CDR3 DNA reads TGCAGCGTTGAAGGGGCCCCAACACCCGGGGAGCTGTTTTTT. Protein product: CSVEGAPTPGELFF.

The count of this clone is one. The chain uses TRBV3-1 (or the pseudogene TRBV3-2) and TRBJ1-1; a possible D gene is TRBD1 (5 bases). CDR1 and CDR2 from the germline V gene are LGHDT and YNNKEL (reference sequence). The CDR3 covers 14 residues. V was shortened by 3 bases and J by 0 bases, with 8 bases between the two germline ends. The CDR3 DNA follows: TGTGCCAGCAGCCAGGGGGAGGTGAACACTGAAGCTTTCTTT. It is translated as CASSQGEVNTEAFF.

The V gene is TRBV6-1, the J gene TRBJ1-4, with D uncertain. Germline V gives CDR1 MNHNS, CDR2 SASEGT. The V end lost 2 bases, the J end lost 7 bases, and 8 bases lay between the germline ends. This CDR3 has 13 residues. CDR3 nucleotide sequence: TGTGCCAGCAGTGAATTACAGACTGAAAAACTGTTTTTT. It codes for CASSELQTEKLFF.

The chain carries TRBV7-9 and TRBJ2-7, with 7 positions matching TRBD2. CDR1 is SEHNR, CDR2 FQNEAQ, per germline (reference sequence). There are 14 residues in the CDR3. Trimming removed 7 bases from V and 2 bases from J; junction bases left unmatched: 8. The CDR3 spells CASTNQGGTYEQYF. The CDR3 region has the DNA TGTGCCAGCACCAACCAGGGAGGGACCTACGAGCAGTACTTC.

This chain links TRBV7-2 with TRBJ2-5; TRBD2 agrees at 9 bases. CDR1 is SGHTA, CDR2 FQGNSA, per germline. Trimming removed 6 bases from V and 5 bases from J; junction bases left unmatched: 7. The CDR3 has 14 amino acids. The CDR3 here is CASSVAGEWETQYF. The CDR3 DNA reads TGTGCCAGCAGTGTAGCGGGGGAATGGGAGACCCAGTACTTC.

This sequence joins TRBV27 and TRBJ1-1, with 7 bases aligning to TRBD1. CDR3 length: 15 amino acids. Trimming cost V 3 bases and J 1 base; bases outside gene matches: 5. CDR1 and CDR2 from the germline V gene are MNHEY and SMNVEV (reference sequence). This CDR3 is CASSFEGAGNTEAFF. The CDR3, as DNA: TGTGCCAGCAGTTTCGAGGGGGCGGGGAACACTGAAGCTTTCTTT.

The chain has TRBV4-3 and TRBJ2-7, with a possible D match to TRBD2 (7 bases). Germline V CDR1 and CDR2: LGHNA, YSLEER. The CDR3 spans 18 residues. Trimming cost V 0 bases and J 3 bases, with 21 bases left between them. CDR3 in DNA: TGCGCCAGCAGCCAAGATCAAATAGGGGGGGGCTACGTCTACGAGCAGTACTTC. It encodes CASSQDQIGGGYVYEQYF.

The chain has TRBV7-9 and TRBJ1-3; maybe TRBD1 (6 bases). This CDR3 spans 13 amino acids. Germline CDR1 SEHNR, CDR2 FQNEAQ (reference sequence). V was cut by 5 bases and J by 4 bases, with 9 bases left in between. CDR3 bases: TGTGCCAGCAGCCCCCAGGGGGGAAACACCATATATTTT. Its protein is CASSPQGGNTIYF.

V and J are TRBV2 and TRBJ1-5; no definite D call. V was clipped by 6 bases and J by 1 base, with 10 bases between them. Germline V gives CDR1 SNHLY, CDR2 FYNNEI. The CDR3 loop spans 14 amino acids. CDR3 amino acids: CASRSGLSNQPQHF. The DNA of the CDR3 is TGTGCCAGCAGGAGCGGGCTAAGCAATCAGCCCCAGCATTTT.

The chain is built from TRBV27 and TRBJ1-2; D is possibly TRBD1 (5 bases). Trimming pared 6 bases from V and 6 bases from J, leaving 14 bases between. The CDR3 contains 13 residues. Germline CDR1 and CDR2: MNHEY and SMNVEV (reference sequence). CDR3 coding DNA: TGTGCCAGCAGGACCGGTGGGGGAAATGGCTACACCTTC. Translated: CASRTGGGNGYTF.

This chain connects TRBV7-2 to TRBJ1-1; no clear D. The V end lost 1 base, the J end lost 4 bases, and 7 bases lay between the germline ends. The V gene's germline CDR1 is SGHTA and CDR2 FQGNSA. There are 13 residues in the CDR3. The CDR3: CASSLVGSTEAFF. The CDR3 DNA follows: TGTGCCAGCAGCTTAGTTGGCAGCACTGAAGCTTTCTTT.

V is TRBV18 and J is TRBJ1-1; D gene unclear. From germline, CDR1 is KGHSH and CDR2 LQKENI. The V end lost 1 base, the J end lost 3 bases, and 12 bases lay between the germline ends. The CDR3 spans 15 residues. The CDR3 spells CASSPRSLGYTEAFF. As DNA, the CDR3 is TGTGCCAGCTCACCACGGAGCTTAGGATACACTGAAGCTTTCTTT.

The chain has TRBV7-8 and TRBJ1-4; TRBD1 aligns across 8 bases. Germline lookup yields CDR1 SGHVS and CDR2 FQNEAQ. This CDR3 region has 14 residues. The J segment lost 6 bases and the V segment lost 3 bases, leaving 3 bases of the junction unmatched. As DNA, the CDR3 is TGTGCCAGCAGCTTGGGACAGGCGGATGAAAAACTGTTTTTT. It yields the protein CASSLGQADEKLFF.

A note on this clone: The same CDR3 can be traced to other DNA sequences in this sample. The chain combines TRBV19 with TRBJ2-7; D is perhaps TRBD1 or TRBD2 (5 bases each). The germline V and J ends were trimmed by 6 bases and 0 bases, with 12 bases remaining between them. CDR3 length: 14 residues. Per the germline V gene, CDR1 is LNHDA and CDR2 is SQIVND (reference sequence). The CDR3 is CASRRDGSSYEQYF. In DNA, the CDR3 is TGTGCCAGTAGGAGGGACGGTAGCTCCTACGAGCAGTACTTC.

This sequence joins TRBV29-1 and TRBJ1-1, with 8 nucleotides matching TRBD1. The length of the CDR3 is 14 residues. Unmatched junction bases numbered 9, after V lost 3 bases and J lost 6 bases. CDR1 is SQVTM and CDR2 is ANQGSEA in the germline V gene. This CDR3 is CSVEGQVAAAEAFF. DNA of the CDR3: TGCAGCGTTGAGGGACAGGTCGCGGCGGCTGAAGCTTTCTTT. The entire variable domain, with the rest obtained from reference TRBV29-1 and TRBJ1-1, is as follows: SAVISQKPSRDICQRGTSLTIQCQVDSQVTMMFWYRQQPGQSLTLIATANQGSEATYESGFVIDKFPISRPNLTFSTLTVSNMSPEDSSIYLCSVEGQVAAAEAFFGQGTRLTVV.

The chain joins TRBV6-5 to TRBJ2-7; no firm D call. V was trimmed by 0 bases and J by 6 bases, leaving 15 bases between them. The CDR3 runs to 15 residues. The V gene's germline CDR1 is MNHEY and CDR2 SVGAGI. CDR3 bases: TGTGCCAGCAGTTACTCAGACTCCCGGTCGGTCGAGCAGTACTTC. As protein: CASSYSDSRSVEQYF.

This clone was found many times. This chain joins TRBV30 and TRBJ1-4, with TRBD1 matching over 12 bases. V lost 2 bases and J lost 8; bases outside the gene matches: 9. This CDR3 is 16 amino acids long. Germline-derived CDR1 and CDR2 are GTSNPN and SVGIG (reference sequence). The CDR3 nucleotides are TGTGCCTGGAGTACAGTTCCCGGGACAGGGGGCGAAAAACTGTTTTTT. It is translated as CAWSTVPGTGGEKLFF.

J is TRBJ1-2 and V is TRBV7-3; D might be TRBD1 (5 bases). Germline-derived CDR1 and CDR2 are SGHTA and FQGTGA. V lost 5 bases and J lost 2, with 15 bases in between. This CDR3 has 15 amino acids. Here the CDR3 DNA reads TGTGCCAGCAGCCCCACGGGGCAGAAAAACTATGGCTACACCTTC. This encodes CASSPTGQKNYGYTF.

The gene calls are TRBV6-5 and TRBJ1-6; 10 bases match TRBD1. This CDR3 is built from 15 residues. V dropped 6 bases and J dropped 9; count of bases not matched to a gene: 8. The germline CDR1 and CDR2 sequences are MNHEY and SVGAGI. CDR3 sequence (DNA): TGTGCCAGCAGCTTACAAGACAGGGGGCTTTCACCCCTCCACTTT. Translation: CASSLQDRGLSPLHF.

The chain uses TRBV5-1 and TRBJ1-4; 12 bases line up with TRBD1. The length of the CDR3 is 16 residues. Germline V CDR1 and CDR2: SGHRS, YFSETQ. With 4 bases clipped from V and 7 bases from J, the junction kept 8 bases outside the gene matches. The CDR3 sequence: CASSQGTGGGVEKLFF. CDR3 sequence (DNA): TGCGCCAGCAGCCAAGGGACAGGGGGCGGAGTTGAAAAACTGTTTTTT.

This chain links TRBV28 with TRBJ2-5; either TRBD1 or TRBD2 may supply D (6 bases each). This CDR3 is built from 15 residues. Germline CDR1 and CDR2: MDHEN and SYDVKM. Trimming took 8 bases from V and 5 from J, leaving 21 bases between them. CDR3 DNA: TGTGCCAGCCGATCCCTACAGGGAGGAGCGGAGACCCAGTACTTC. It is translated as CASRSLQGGAETQYF.

The V gene is TRBV29-1, the J gene TRBJ2-7; 14 bases match TRBD2. The CDR3 is 15 residues long. CDR1 is SQVTM, CDR2 ANQGSEA, per germline. V trimming: 7 bases; J trimming: 2 bases; junction bases outside the gene matches: 7. The CDR3 reads CSALGLAGGAYEQYF. Written as DNA, the CDR3 is TGCAGCGCACTAGGACTAGCGGGAGGAGCCTACGAGCAGTACTTC.

There are a few counts of this clone. The chain employs TRBV4-3 and TRBJ2-5, with D perhaps matching TRBD2 (7 bases). The CDR3 loop spans 17 amino acids. Trimming left V 0 bases short and J 1 base short, with 15 bases between. Germline CDR1 is LGHNA and CDR2 is YSLEER. The CDR3 DNA reads TGCGCCAGCAGCCAAGATGGAAGGGGGGGTTCCCAAGAGACCCAGTACTTC. It specifies CASSQDGRGGSQETQYF.

The chain uses TRBV7-2 and TRBJ1-5; D uncertain. Germline lookup yields CDR1 SGHTA and CDR2 FQGNSA. Deletions cut 4 bases from V and 0 bases from J, with 4 bases between. The CDR3 contains 13 residues. This chain's CDR3 is CASSSHSNQPQHF. CDR3 bases: TGTGCCAGCAGCTCCCATAGCAATCAGCCCCAGCATTTT.